This T cell receptor beta chain was profiled in a study of regulatory T cells in long-lasting Graves disease. Through Arm-PCR of CDR3 regions and iRepertoire HTBI primers, TCR beta libraries were built. TCRdb used MiXCR to reprocess the multiplex PCR reads, holding one entry per CDR3 protein. The table has some 470,000 distinct CDR3 sequences, approximately 21% seen once. This clonotype was seen repeatedly, ten times or more. Its matching antigen is unknown. Time point meaning: persistent/refractory GD, antithyroid drugs over 5 years with positive TRAb. There was RNA extracted from PBMCs, and the TCR library was made from it. All patients originated from an endocrinology department located in Xi'an, China. Findings and limits, study-wide: Persistent patients shared more public clonotypes (over 2,500) than new patients (approximately 1,000). Persistent disease samples used TRBV28, TRBJ1-2 and TRBJ2-5 preferentially.

CDR3 size: 12 residues. Germline-derived CDR1 and CDR2 are MDHEN and SYDVKM. Trimming took off 6 bases at V and 2 bases at J, with 8 bases between the two ends. The sequences come from peripheral blood mononuclear cells (PBMCs), collected when the disease was refractory, from a patient treated with antithyroid drugs. The receptor was derived from a female donor with Graves disease. V gene TRBV28 combines with J gene TRBJ2-7; D is unresolved. DNA for the CDR3: TGTGCCAGCAGGTTGACGGCCTACGAGCAGTACTTC. Translating gives CASRLTAYEQYF.